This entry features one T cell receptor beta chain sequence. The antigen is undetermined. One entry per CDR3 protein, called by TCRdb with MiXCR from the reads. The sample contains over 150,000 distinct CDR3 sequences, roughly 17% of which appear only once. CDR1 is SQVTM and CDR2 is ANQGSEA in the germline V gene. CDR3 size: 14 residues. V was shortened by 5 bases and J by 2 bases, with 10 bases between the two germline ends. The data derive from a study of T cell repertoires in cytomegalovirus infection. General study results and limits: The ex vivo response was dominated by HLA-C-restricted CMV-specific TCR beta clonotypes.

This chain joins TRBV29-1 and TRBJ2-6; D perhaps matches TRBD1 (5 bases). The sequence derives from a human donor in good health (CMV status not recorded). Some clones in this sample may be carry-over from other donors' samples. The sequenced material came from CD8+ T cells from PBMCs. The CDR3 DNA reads TGCAGCGTTCGATCAGGGACTGGGGCCAACGTCCTGACTTTC. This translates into CSVRSGTGANVLTF.